This T cell receptor beta chain is drawn from a study of CXCR3-negative and CXCR3-positive naive CD8 T cells. Points from the study as a whole: CXCR3-positive naive cells carried more hydrophobic TRB CDR3s than CXCR3-negative naive cells did.

Points on this clonotype: Its specificity is not known.

Carrying UMI labels, the TRB cDNA libraries were prepared through 5' RACE. TCRdb re-called the 5' RACE reads; one entry per CDR3 protein, DNA not given. This repertoire includes 120,000 to 150,000 distinct CDR3 sequences. CDR1 and CDR2 (germline): SGHRS, YFSETQ. CDR3 length: 15 residues. The chain combines TRBV5-1 with TRBJ2-7; TCRdb calls TRBD1, which cannot be checked without DNA. Source material: naive CXCR3+ CD8+ T cells from blood. The subset here: CD45RO-CCR7+CD27+CD95- naive CD8+ T cells expressing CXCR3 (TNR3+). The receptor was isolated from a human donor in good health. Some clones in this sample may be carry-over from other donors' samples. The CDR3 here is CASSDLGDGTYEQYF. The whole variable domain, remainder taken from reference TRBV5-1 and TRBJ2-7, is KAGVTQTPRYLIKTRGQQVTLSCSPISGHRSVSWYQQTPGQGLQFLFEYFSETQRNKGNFPGRFSGRQFSNSRSEMNVSTLELGDSALYLCASSDLGDGTYEQYFGPGTRLTVT.